These 10 T cell receptor beta chains were sequenced from one sample in a study of monozygotic twins with inflammatory bowel disease. TCRdb reprocessed the 5' RACE reads, keeping one entry per CDR3 protein, no DNA. This sample's clone table lists around 450,000 distinct CDR3 sequences. The sample was blood. Receptor source: a human donor with ulcerative colitis or Crohn's disease, or a healthy co-twin of an affected twin (not recorded which).

The chain joins TRBV2 to TRBJ1-5. The CDR3 extends over 12 amino acids. CDR1 and CDR2 from the germline V gene are SNHLY and FYNNEI. CDR3 in amino acids: CASSVRNQPQHF. The full variable domain, completed using reference TRBV2 and TRBJ1-5, is EPEVTQTPSHQVTQMGQEVILRCVPISNHLYFYWYRQILGQKVEFLVSFYNNEISEKSEIFDDQFSVERPDGSNFTLKIRSTKLEDSAMYFCASSVRNQPQHFGDGTRLSIL.

The gene calls are TRBV5-1 and TRBJ2-1. This CDR3 spans 13 amino acids. The germline V gene has CDR1 SGHRS and CDR2 YFSETQ. CDR3 in amino acids: CASSLGNYNEQFF.

The chain has TRBV14 and TRBJ1-1. The CDR3 runs to 14 residues. The germline gives CDR1 SGHDN, CDR2 FVKESK. CDR3: CASSQKRGNTEAFF. Full variable domain (remainder filled in from reference TRBV14 and TRBJ1-1): EAGVTQFPSHSVIEKGQTVTLRCDPISGHDNLYWYRRVMGKEIKFLLHFVKESKQDESGMPNNRFLAERTGGTYSTLKVQPAELEDSGVYFCASSQKRGNTEAFFGQGTRLTVV.

The V gene is TRBV3-1, the J gene TRBJ1-2. Germline lookup yields CDR1 LGHDT and CDR2 YNNKEL (reference sequence). CDR3 length equals 12 residues. CDR3 region: CASSLGRYGYTF.

The chain carries TRBV5-1 and TRBJ2-1; without DNA, the TCRdb call of TRBD2 cannot be checked. Germline CDR1 SGHRS, CDR2 YFSETQ. The CDR3 totals 16 residues. CDR3 in amino acids: CASSVAGGVSYNEQFF.

The rearrangement uses TRBV7-8 and TRBJ2-7. Germline V CDR1 and CDR2: SGHVS, FQNEAQ. The CDR3 extends over 12 amino acids. The CDR3 region is CASSLVTSEQYF.

This chain links TRBV19 with TRBJ2-1; TCRdb proposes TRBD2, but this gene call is untestable without DNA. The germline gives CDR1 LNHDA, CDR2 SQIVND (reference sequence). The CDR3 extends over 15 amino acids. CDR3: CASSIGPYSGVQQFF.

This chain uses TRBV29-1 with TRBJ2-2. Germline-derived CDR1 and CDR2 are SQVTM and ANQGSEA. The CDR3 is 15 residues long. The CDR3 loop reads CSVEQVGLNTGELFF.

The chain is built from TRBV6-6 and TRBJ1-1; the TRBD1 assignment by TCRdb is unverifiable without DNA. Germline V CDR1 and CDR2: MNHNY, SVGAGI (reference sequence). The length of the CDR3 is 13 residues. CDR3 region: CASSPDSFAEAFF.

This CDR3 reads CATADRDSGANVLTF. J is TRBJ2-6 and V is TRBV6-1; TCRdb calls TRBD2, which cannot be checked without DNA. This CDR3 is 15 amino acids long. CDR1 and CDR2 from the germline V gene are MNHNS and SASEGT.